The T cell receptor (beta chain) described here comes from a study of T cell repertoires in cytomegalovirus infection. Whole-study results and caveats: The ex vivo response was dominated by HLA-C-restricted CMV-specific TCR beta clonotypes.

TCRdb used MiXCR to reprocess the reads, holding one entry per CDR3 protein. This repertoire shows about 130,000 distinct CDR3 sequences, 8% to 9% found once; its top ten account for around 9.1%. This clonotype was recorded at least ten times. As yet, its antigen is unknown. Germline CDR1 reads MNHEY; CDR2 reads SVGAGI. Trimming removed 2 bases at V and 1 base at J, with 11 bases between. CDR3 length: 15 residues. This TCR came from a human donor in good health (CMV status not recorded). Some clones in this sample may be carry-over from other donors' samples. Specimen: PBMCs. The chain links TRBV6-5 to TRBJ1-1; TRBD1 is a possible D gene (6 bases). CDR3 amino acids: CASSYAGGANTEAFF. Here the CDR3 DNA reads TGTGCCAGCAGTTACGCGGGGGGGGCGAACACTGAAGCTTTCTTT.